The 2 T cell receptor beta chains below all came from one sample that was sequenced in a study of T-cell memory formation after mild COVID-19 (dated by TCRdb to about 2021). Receptor libraries were prepared by 5' RACE. Sequenced using an Illumina NovaSeq 6000. TCRdb reworked the public reads: Q25 trimming with fastp, MiXCR clone assembly, productive beta chains retained. A single entry per CDR3 protein holds the most common genes and DNA from its merged rows. This sample has around 530,000 distinct CDR3 sequences in its table, and less than 25% of those were observed once. The leading ten clones occupy around 8.4% of the sample. Sample: PBMCs or a T cell subset sorted from them (not recorded which). The receptors originated from an adult woman who had mild COVID-19 (a few samples of this study predate the infection). The sample titles of this study are shuffled in the database, so cell type and time point are left out; the donor was told from shared clones.

The chain combines TRBV20-1 with TRBJ2-4; D is uncertain. Germline lookup yields CDR1 DFQATT and CDR2 SNEGSKA (reference sequence). The CDR3 has 13 residues. V was trimmed by 0 bases and J by 8 bases, leaving 11 bases between them. This CDR3 is CSARDQFADIQYF. The CDR3, as DNA: TGCAGTGCTAGAGATCAGTTTGCGGACATTCAGTACTTC.

This clonotype was seen a few times. A read error may produce the germline difference seen at one junction end. This sequence joins TRBV20-1 and TRBJ2-1, with TRBD2 identical over 11 bases. Germline assignment: CDR1 DFQATT and CDR2 SNEGSKA (reference sequence). The CDR3 covers 13 residues. This CDR3 is CSSSGRSYNEQFF. The DNA for the CDR3 is TGCAGTTCTAGCGGGAGGTCCTACAATGAGCAGTTCTTC.